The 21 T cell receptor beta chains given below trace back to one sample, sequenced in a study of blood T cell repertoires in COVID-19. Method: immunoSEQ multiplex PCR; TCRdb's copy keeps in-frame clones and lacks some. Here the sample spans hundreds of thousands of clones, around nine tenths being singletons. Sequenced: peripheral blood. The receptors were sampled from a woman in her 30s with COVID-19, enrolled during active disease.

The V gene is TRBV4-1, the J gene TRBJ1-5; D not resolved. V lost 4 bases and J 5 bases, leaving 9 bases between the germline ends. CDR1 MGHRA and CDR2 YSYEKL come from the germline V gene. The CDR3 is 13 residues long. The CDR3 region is CASSRAGDQPQHF. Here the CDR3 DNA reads TGCGCCAGCAGCCGGGCCGGTGATCAGCCCCAGCATTTT.

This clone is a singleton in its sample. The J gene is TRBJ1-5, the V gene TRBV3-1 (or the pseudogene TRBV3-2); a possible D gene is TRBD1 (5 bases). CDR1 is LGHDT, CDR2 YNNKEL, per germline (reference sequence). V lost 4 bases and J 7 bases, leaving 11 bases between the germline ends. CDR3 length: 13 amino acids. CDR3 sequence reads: CASSPAGGQPQHF. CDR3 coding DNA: TGTGCCAGCAGCCCGGCCGGGGGACAGCCCCAGCATTTT.

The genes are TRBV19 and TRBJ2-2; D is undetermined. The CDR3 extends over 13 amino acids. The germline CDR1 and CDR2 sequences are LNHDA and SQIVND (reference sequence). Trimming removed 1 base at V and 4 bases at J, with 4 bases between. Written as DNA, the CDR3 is TGTGCCAGTAGTATAGCGAGCACCGGGGAGCTGTTTTTT. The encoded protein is CASSIASTGELFF. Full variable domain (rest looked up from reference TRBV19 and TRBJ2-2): DGGITQSPKYLFRKEGQNVTLSCEQNLNHDAMYWYRQDPGQGLRLIYYSQIVNDFQKGDIAEGYSVSREKKESFPLTVTSAQKNPTAFYLCASSIASTGELFFGEGSRLTVL.

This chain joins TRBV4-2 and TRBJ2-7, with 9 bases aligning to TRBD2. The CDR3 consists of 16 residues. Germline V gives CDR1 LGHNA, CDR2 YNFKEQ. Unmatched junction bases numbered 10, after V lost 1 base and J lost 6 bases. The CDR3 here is CASSQVGTSLMSEQYF. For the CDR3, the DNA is TGTGCCAGCAGCCAAGTCGGGACTAGCTTAATGTCCGAGCAGTACTTC.

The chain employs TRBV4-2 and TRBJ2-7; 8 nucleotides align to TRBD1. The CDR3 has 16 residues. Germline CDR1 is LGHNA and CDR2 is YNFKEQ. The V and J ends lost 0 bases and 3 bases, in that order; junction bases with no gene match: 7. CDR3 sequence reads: CASSQDQGQGGYEQYF. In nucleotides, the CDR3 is TGTGCCAGCAGCCAAGATCAAGGACAGGGAGGCTACGAGCAGTACTTC.

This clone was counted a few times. Here the CDR3 reads CASSPGGGSYEQYF. CDR3 coding DNA: TGTGCCAGCTCACCTGGGGGGGGCTCCTACGAGCAGTACTTC. J is TRBJ2-7 and V is TRBV18; 7 bases line up with TRBD2. CDR1 is KGHSH, CDR2 LQKENI, per germline. V was clipped by 3 bases and J by 0 bases; unmatched bases: 2. The CDR3 loop spans 14 amino acids.

CDR3 bases: TGCGCCAGCAAGTTCAGATCGAACACTGAAGCTTTCTTT. Amino acid sequence: CASKFRSNTEAFF. The chain is built from TRBV5-1 and TRBJ1-1; D is ambiguous. The CDR3 is 13 amino acids. V lost 6 bases, J lost 1 base, and 10 bases lay in between. The germline V gene encodes CDR1 SGHRS and CDR2 YFSETQ. The full variable domain, in which reference TRBV5-1 and TRBJ1-1 provide the parts outside the CDR3, is KAGVTQTPRYLIKTRGQQVTLSCSPISGHRSVSWYQQTPGQGLQFLFEYFSETQRNKGNFPGRFSGRQFSNSRSEMNVSTLELGDSALYLCASKFRSNTEAFFGQGTRLTVV.

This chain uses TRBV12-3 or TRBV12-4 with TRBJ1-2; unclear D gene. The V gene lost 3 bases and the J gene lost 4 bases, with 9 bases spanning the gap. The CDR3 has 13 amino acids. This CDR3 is CASSFGQVYGYTF. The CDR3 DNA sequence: TGTGCCAGCAGTTTTGGGCAGGTCTATGGCTACACCTTC.

CDR3 sequence reads: CASTPQGGYTF. CDR3 nucleotides: TGTGCCAGCACCCCTCAGGGTGGCTACACCTTC. The chain couples TRBV2 to TRBJ1-2; TRBD1 might be the D (5 bases). Germline-derived CDR1 and CDR2 are SNHLY and FYNNEI. Trimming took 7 bases from V and 7 from J, leaving 10 bases between them. CDR3 length: 11 amino acids.

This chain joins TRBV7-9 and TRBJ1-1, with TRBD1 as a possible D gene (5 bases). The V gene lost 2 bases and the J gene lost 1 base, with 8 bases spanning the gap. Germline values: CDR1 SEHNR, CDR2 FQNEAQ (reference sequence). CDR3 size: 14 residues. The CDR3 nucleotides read TGTGCCAGCAGCTTAAGGGGCAAGAACACTGAAGCTTTCTTT. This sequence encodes CASSLRGKNTEAFF.

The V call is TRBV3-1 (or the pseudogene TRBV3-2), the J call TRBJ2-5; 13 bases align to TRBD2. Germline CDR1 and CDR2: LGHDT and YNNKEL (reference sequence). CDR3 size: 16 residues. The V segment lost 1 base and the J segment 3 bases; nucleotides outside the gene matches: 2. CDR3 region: CASSQGGLAGKETQYF. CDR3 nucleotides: TGTGCCAGCAGCCAAGGGGGACTAGCGGGGAAAGAGACCCAGTACTTC.

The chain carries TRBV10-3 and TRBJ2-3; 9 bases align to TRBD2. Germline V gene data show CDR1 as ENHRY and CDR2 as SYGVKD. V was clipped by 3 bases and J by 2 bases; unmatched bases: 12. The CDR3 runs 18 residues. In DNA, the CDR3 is TGTGCCATCAGTGAAGGAGCGGGGGGCGCCGGGAACACAGATACGCAGTATTTT. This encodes CAISEGAGGAGNTDTQYF.

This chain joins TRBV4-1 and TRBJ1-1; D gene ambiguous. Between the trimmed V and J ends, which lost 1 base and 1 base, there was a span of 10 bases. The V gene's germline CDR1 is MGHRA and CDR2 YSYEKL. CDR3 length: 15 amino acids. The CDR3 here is CASSQVPRKNTEAFF. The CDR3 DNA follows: TGCGCCAGCAGCCAAGTCCCCAGAAAGAACACTGAAGCTTTCTTT.

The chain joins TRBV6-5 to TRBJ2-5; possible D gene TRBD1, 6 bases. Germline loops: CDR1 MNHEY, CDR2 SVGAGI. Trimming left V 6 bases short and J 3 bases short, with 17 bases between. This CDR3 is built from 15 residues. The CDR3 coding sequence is TGTGCCAGCAGGGCTATGCAGGGGTTGAAAGAGACCCAGTACTTC. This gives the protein CASRAMQGLKETQYF.

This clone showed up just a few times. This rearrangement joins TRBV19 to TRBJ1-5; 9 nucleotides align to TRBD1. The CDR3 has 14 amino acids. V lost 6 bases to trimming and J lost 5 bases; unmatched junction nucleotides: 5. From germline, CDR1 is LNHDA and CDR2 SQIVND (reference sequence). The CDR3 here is CASSRTGADQPQHF. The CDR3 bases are TGTGCCAGTAGCCGGACAGGGGCGGATCAGCCCCAGCATTTT.

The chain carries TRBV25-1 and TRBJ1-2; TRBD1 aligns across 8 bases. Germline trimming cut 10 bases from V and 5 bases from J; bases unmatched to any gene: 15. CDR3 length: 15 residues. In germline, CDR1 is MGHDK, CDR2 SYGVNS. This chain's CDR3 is CATSPAGTGHYGYTF. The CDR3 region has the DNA TGTGCCACCTCTCCCGCCGGGACAGGCCATTATGGCTACACCTTC.

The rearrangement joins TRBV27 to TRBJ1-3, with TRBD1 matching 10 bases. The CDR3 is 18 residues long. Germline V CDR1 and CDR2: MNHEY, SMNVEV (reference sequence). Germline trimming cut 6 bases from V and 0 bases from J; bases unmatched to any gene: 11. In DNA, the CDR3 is TGTGCCAGCAGAAGTGGGACAGGGGCTTTTAGCTCTGGAAACACCATATATTTT. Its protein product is CASRSGTGAFSSGNTIYF.

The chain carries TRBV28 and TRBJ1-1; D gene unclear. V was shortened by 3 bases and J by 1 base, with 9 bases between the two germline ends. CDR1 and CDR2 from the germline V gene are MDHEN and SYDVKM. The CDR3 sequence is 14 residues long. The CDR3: CASSFQPGNTEAFF. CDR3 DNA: TGTGCCAGCAGTTTCCAGCCGGGGAACACTGAAGCTTTCTTT.

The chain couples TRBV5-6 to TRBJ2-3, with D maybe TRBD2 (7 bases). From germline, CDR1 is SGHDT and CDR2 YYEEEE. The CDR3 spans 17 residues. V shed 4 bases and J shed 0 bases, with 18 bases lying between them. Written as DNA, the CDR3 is TGTGCCAGCAGCGGTGTCGGGGGGCGATCGAGCACAGATACGCAGTATTTT. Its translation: CASSGVGGRSSTDTQYF.

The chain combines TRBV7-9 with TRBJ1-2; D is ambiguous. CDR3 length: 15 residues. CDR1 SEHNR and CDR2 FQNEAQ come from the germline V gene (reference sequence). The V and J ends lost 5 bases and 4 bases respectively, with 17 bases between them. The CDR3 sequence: CASSPPEAASYGYTF. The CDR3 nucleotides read TGTGCCAGCAGCCCGCCGGAGGCAGCGAGCTATGGCTACACCTTC.

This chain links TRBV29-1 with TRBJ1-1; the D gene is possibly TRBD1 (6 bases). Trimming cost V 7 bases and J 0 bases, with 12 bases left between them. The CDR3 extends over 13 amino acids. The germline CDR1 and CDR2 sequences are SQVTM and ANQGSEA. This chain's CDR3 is CSATGFMNTEAFF. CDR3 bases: TGCAGCGCCACAGGGTTCATGAACACTGAAGCTTTCTTT. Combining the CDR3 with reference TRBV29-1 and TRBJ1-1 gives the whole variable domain SAVISQKPSRDICQRGTSLTIQCQVDSQVTMMFWYRQQPGQSLTLIATANQGSEATYESGFVIDKFPISRPNLTFSTLTVSNMSPEDSSIYLCSATGFMNTEAFFGQGTRLTVV.